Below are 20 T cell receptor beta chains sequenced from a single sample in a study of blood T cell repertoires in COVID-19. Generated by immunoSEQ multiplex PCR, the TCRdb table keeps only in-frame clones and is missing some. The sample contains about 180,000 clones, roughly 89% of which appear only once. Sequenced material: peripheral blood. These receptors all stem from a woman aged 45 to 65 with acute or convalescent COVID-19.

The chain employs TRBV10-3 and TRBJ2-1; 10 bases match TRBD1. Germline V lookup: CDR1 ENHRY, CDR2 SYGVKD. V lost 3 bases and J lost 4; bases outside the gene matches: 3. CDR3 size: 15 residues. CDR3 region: CAISDGQGVYNEQFF. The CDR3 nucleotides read TGTGCCATCAGTGACGGACAGGGGGTTTACAATGAGCAGTTCTTC.

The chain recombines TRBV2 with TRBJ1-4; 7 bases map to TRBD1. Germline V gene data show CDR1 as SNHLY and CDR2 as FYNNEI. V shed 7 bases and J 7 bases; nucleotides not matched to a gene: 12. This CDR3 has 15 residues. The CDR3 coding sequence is TGTGCCAGCATTACAATACAGGGGTCGAGTGAAAAACTGTTTTTT. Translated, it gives CASITIQGSSEKLFF.

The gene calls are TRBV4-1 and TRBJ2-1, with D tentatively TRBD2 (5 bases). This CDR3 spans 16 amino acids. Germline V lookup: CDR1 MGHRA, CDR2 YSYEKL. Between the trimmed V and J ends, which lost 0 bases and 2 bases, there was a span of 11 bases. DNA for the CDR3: TGCGCCAGCAGCCAAGATTCGAGCGGCCCCTACAATGAGCAGTTCTTC. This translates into CASSQDSSGPYNEQFF.

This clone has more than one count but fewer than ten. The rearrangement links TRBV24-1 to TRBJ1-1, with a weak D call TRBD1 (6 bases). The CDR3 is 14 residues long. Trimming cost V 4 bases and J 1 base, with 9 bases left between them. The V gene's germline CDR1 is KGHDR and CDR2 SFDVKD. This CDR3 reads CATSETGSNTEAFF. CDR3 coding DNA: TGTGCCACCAGTGAGACAGGTTCGAACACTGAAGCTTTCTTT.

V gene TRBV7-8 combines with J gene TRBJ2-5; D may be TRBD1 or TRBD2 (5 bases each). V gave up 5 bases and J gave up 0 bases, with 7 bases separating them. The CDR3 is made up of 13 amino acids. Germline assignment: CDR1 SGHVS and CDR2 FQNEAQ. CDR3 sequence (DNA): TGTGCCAGCAGCCGGGGCGACCAAGAGACCCAGTACTTC. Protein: CASSRGDQETQYF.

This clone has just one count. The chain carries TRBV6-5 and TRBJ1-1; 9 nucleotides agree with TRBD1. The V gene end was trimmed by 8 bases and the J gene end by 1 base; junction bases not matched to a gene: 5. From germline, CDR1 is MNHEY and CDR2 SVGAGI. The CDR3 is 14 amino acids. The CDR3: CASGRTGANTEAFF. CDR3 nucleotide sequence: TGTGCCAGCGGAAGGACAGGGGCGAACACTGAAGCTTTCTTT.

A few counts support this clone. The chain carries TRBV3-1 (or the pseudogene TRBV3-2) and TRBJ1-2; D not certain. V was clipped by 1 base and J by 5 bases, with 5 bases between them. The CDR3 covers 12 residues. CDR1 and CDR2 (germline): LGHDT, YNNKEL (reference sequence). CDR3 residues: CASSQVTYGYTF. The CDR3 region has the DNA TGTGCCAGCAGCCAAGTCACATATGGCTACACCTTC.

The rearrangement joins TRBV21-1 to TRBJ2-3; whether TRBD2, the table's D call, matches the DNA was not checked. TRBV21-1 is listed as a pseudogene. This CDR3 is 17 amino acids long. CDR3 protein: CASSKETSGSRTDTQYF. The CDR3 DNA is TGTGCCAGCAGCAAAGAGACTAGCGGGAGTCGGACAGATACGCAGTATTTT.

The CDR3 reads CASSPPTGIMNTEAFF. As DNA, the CDR3 is TGTGCCAGCTCACCACCGACAGGTATAATGAACACTGAAGCTTTCTTT. This chain connects TRBV18 to TRBJ1-1; the D gene is possibly TRBD1 (6 bases). The CDR3 runs to 16 residues. Germline CDR1 is KGHSH and CDR2 is LQKENI. Trimming cost V 0 bases and J 0 bases, with 11 bases left between them.

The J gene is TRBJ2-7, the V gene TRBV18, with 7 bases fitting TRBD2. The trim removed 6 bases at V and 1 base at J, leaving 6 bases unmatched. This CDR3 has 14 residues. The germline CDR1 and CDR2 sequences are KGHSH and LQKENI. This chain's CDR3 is CASSLGGGSYEQYF. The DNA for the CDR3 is TGTGCCAGCTCTCTGGGGGGGGGATCCTACGAGCAGTACTTC. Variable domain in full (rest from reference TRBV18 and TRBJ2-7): NAGVMQNPRHLVRRRGQEARLRCSPMKGHSHVYWYRQLPEEGLKFMVYLQKENIIDESGMPKERFSAEFPKEGPSILRIQQVVRGDSAAYFCASSLGGGSYEQYFGPGTRLTVT.

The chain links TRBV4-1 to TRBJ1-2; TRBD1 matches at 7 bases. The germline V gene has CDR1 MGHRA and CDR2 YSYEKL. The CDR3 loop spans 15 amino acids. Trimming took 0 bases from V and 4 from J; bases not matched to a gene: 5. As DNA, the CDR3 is TGCGCCAGCAGCCAAGAGGGCAGGGGGAGCTATGGCTACACCTTC. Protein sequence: CASSQEGRGSYGYTF.

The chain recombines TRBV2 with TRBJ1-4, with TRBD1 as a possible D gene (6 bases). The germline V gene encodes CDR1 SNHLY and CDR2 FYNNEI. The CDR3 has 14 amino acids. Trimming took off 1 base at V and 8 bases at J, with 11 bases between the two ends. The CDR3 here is CASSEEQGWEKLFF. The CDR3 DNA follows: TGTGCCAGCAGTGAAGAACAGGGCTGGGAAAAACTGTTTTTT.

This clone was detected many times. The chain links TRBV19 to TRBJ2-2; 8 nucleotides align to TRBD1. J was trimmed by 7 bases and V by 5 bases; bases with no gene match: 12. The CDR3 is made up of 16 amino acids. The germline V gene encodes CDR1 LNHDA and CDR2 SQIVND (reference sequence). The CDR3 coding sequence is TGTGCCAGTAGTGACCTCCGGGACAGGAGGAACGGGGAGCTGTTTTTT. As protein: CASSDLRDRRNGELFF. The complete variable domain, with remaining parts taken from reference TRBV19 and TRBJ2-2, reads DGGITQSPKYLFRKEGQNVTLSCEQNLNHDAMYWYRQDPGQGLRLIYYSQIVNDFQKGDIAEGYSVSREKKESFPLTVTSAQKNPTAFYLCASSDLRDRRNGELFFGEGSRLTVL.

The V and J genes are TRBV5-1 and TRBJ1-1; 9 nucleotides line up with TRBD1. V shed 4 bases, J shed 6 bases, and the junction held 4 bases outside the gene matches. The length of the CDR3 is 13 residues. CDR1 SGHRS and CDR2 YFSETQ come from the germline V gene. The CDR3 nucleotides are TGCGCCAGCAGCCCCGGACAGGGGTCTGAAGCTTTCTTT. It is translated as CASSPGQGSEAFF.

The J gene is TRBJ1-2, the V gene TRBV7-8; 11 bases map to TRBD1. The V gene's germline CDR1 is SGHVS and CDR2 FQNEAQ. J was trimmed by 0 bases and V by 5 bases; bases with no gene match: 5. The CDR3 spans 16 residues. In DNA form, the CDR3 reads TGTGCCAGCAGCACCGGGACAGGGGGTTCTAACTATGGCTACACCTTC. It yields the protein CASSTGTGGSNYGYTF. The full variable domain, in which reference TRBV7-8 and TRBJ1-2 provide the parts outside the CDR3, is GAGVSQSPRYKVAKRGQDVALRCDPISGHVSLFWYQQALGQGPEFLTYFQNEAQLDKSGLPSDRFFAERPEGSVSTLKIQRTQQEDSAVYLCASSTGTGGSNYGYTFGSGTRLTVV.

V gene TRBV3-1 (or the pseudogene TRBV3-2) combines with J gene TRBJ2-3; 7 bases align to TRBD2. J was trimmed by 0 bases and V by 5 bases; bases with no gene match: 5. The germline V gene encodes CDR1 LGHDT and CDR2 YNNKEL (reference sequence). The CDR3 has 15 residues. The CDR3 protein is CASSSLGGSTDTQYF. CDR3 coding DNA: TGTGCCAGCAGCTCCCTGGGGGGGAGCACAGATACGCAGTATTTT.

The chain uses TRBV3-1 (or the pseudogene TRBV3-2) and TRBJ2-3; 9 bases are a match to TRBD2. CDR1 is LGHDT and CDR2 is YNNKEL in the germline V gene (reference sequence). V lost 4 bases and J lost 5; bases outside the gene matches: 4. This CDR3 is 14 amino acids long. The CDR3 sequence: CASSLAGVKDTQYF. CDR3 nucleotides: TGTGCCAGCAGCCTAGCGGGGGTGAAAGATACGCAGTATTTT.

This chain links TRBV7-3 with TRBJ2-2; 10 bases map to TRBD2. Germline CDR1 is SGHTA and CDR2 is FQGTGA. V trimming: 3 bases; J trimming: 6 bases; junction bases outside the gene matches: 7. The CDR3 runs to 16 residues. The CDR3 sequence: CASSLGASGGSGELFF. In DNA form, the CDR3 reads TGTGCCAGCAGCTTGGGGGCTAGCGGGGGATCCGGGGAGCTGTTTTTT.

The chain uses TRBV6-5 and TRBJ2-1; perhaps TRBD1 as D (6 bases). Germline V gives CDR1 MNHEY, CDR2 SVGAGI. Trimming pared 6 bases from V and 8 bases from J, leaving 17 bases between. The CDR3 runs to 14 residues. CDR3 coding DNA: TGTGCCAGCAGCCGTGGTAGGGGGTGGGATGAGCAGTTCTTC. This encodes CASSRGRGWDEQFF.

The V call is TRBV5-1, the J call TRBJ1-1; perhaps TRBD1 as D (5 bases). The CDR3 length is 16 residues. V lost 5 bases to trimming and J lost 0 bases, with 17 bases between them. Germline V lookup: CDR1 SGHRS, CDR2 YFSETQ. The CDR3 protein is CASSPRGRLMNTEAFF. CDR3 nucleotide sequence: TGCGCCAGCAGTCCTAGGGGTCGACTCATGAACACTGAAGCTTTCTTT.